The clone carrying this T cell receptor (beta chain) occurred once. These data belong to a study of blood T cell repertoires in COVID-19. About the study: Italy, Spain and the United States were the sources of the convalescent and acute COVID-19 samples.

The CDR3 runs to 16 residues. Germline CDR1 SGHTA, CDR2 FQGNSA. V gave up 1 base and J gave up 1 base, with 13 bases separating them. Only in-frame clones appear in the TCRdb table, and some are missing; sequencing was by immunoSEQ multiplex PCR. The sample contains about 180,000 clones, more than 70% of which appear only once. This receptor was obtained from a man aged 45 to 65 with active or convalescent COVID-19. Material: peripheral blood. The rearrangement joins TRBV7-2 to TRBJ2-5; possibly TRBD2 for D (5 bases). CDR3 residues: CASSLGWAGGQETQYF. The DNA of the CDR3 is TGTGCCAGCAGCTTAGGATGGGCGGGTGGCCAAGAGACCCAGTACTTC.